Listed below are T cell receptor beta chains from one sample, sequenced in a study of T cells in localized non-small cell lung cancer. This table comes from immunoSEQ multiplex PCR, and its TCRdb copy is limited to in-frame clones, with some not included. The table shows about a thousand clones, with under 30% occurring only once. Sample: lung tumor tissue, taken before any cancer treatment. The source of these receptors is a male donor older than 55 with stage I squamous cell lung carcinoma. Both conserved end residues are part of each CDR3. D genes are given only for firm matches. Size is omitted from some rows. Given values are once, few, many or a class for expanded clones.

length: 15
J: TRBJ1-5
D: NA
V: TRBV10-2
size: NA
DNA: TGCGCCAGCAGTGAGTCGGGGGGTACGGGTCAGCCCCAGCATTTT
CDR3: CASSESGGTGQPQHF

length: 15
J: TRBJ2-5
D: TRBD1
V: TRBV11-3
size: NA
DNA: TGTGCCAGCAGCTACGTCCCGGGACAGCAAGAGACCCAGTACTTC
CDR3: CASSYVPGQQETQYF

length: 11
J: TRBJ2-7
D: NA
V: TRBV14
size: NA
DNA: TGTGCCAGCAGCCTGAACTACGAGCAGTACTTC
CDR3: CASSLNYEQYF

length: 15
J: TRBJ2-7
D: NA
V: TRBV11-3
size: medium-sized
DNA: TGTGCCAGCAGCTTGGGGGGCCCTAGGCTCGTCGAGCAGTACTTC
CDR3: CASSLGGPRLVEQYF

length: 17
J: TRBJ1-4
D: TRBD1
V: TRBV5-1
size: few
DNA: TGCGCCAGCAGTCGAGGAGGGGGCGCGTTGACTAATGAAAAACTGTTTTTT
CDR3: CASSRGGGALTNEKLFF

length: 16
J: TRBJ2-7
D: NA
V: TRBV9
size: NA
DNA: TGTGCCAGCAGCCCTCCGACAGGCATAGGCACCTACGAGCAGTACTTC
CDR3: CASSPPTGIGTYEQYF

length: 16
J: TRBJ1-4
D: TRBD1
V: TRBV19
size: few
DNA: TGTGCCAGTAGTCAACAAAACAGGGGGCCGTGGGAAAAACTGTTTTTT
CDR3: CASSQQNRGPWEKLFF

length: 16
J: TRBJ2-7
D: NA
V: TRBV14
size: NA
DNA: TGTGCCAGCAGCCAAGGTTTTGCTTATAAACTCTACGAGCAGTACTTC
CDR3: CASSQGFAYKLYEQYF

length: 14
J: TRBJ2-7
D: NA
V: TRBV12-2
size: few
DNA: TGTGCCAGTCAGGACGGGGGGGCATCCTACGAGCAGTACTTC
CDR3: CASQDGGASYEQYF

length: 14
J: TRBJ2-7
D: NA
V: TRBV11-3
size: NA
DNA: TGTGCCAGCAGCTCTGGCGGGCGAAGGGTCGATGTCCACTTC
CDR3: CASSSGGRRVDVHF

length: 12
J: TRBJ1-2
D: NA
V: TRBV6-8
size: medium-sized
DNA: TGTGCCAGCAGTTACCCTAACTATGGCTACACCTTC
CDR3: CASSYPNYGYTF

length: 15
J: TRBJ2-1
D: TRBD2
V: TRBV10-2
size: NA
DNA: TGCGCCAGCAGACTAGCGGGAAGCTCCTACAATGAGCAGTTCTTC
CDR3: CASRLAGSSYNEQFF

length: 14
J: TRBJ1-1
D: TRBD1
V: TRBV30
size: NA
DNA: TGTGCCTGGAGTGTACAGGGGAGGAACACTGAAGCTTTCTTT
CDR3: CAWSVQGRNTEAFF

length: 15
J: TRBJ1-3
D: NA
V: TRBV6-8
size: few
DNA: TGTGCCAGCAGCTCCGGAGGGAGTTCTGGAAACACCATATATTTT
CDR3: CASSSGGSSGNTIYF

length: 12
J: TRBJ1-3
D: NA
V: TRBV6-8
size: large
DNA: TGTGCCAGCAGACAGGGCGGCAACACCATATATTTT
CDR3: CASRQGGNTIYF

length: 11
J: TRBJ1-1
D: NA
V: TRBV6-7
size: NA
DNA: TGTGCCAGCAGCTACCAACTTGAAGCTTTCTTT
CDR3: CASSYQLEAFF

length: 14
J: TRBJ2-1
D: NA
V: TRBV11-3
size: large
DNA: TGTGCCAGCAGCTCGGGACTGTCATACAATGAGCAGTTCTTC
CDR3: CASSSGLSYNEQFF

length: 18
J: TRBJ1-1
D: TRBD1
V: TRBV6-8
size: NA
DNA: TGTGCCAGCACCAAACGGGGACAGGGAATCCCCCAGGGGACTGAAGCTTTCTTT
CDR3: CASTKRGQGIPQGTEAFF

length: 14
J: TRBJ2-2
D: TRBD1
V: TRBV9
size: NA
DNA: TGTGCCAGCAGCTTCAGGACAGGCCCCGGGGAGCTGTTTTTT
CDR3: CASSFRTGPGELFF

length: 15
J: TRBJ2-1
D: TRBD2
V: TRBV5-1
size: large
DNA: TGCGCCAGCAGCTTGGCGGTGGGAGGGTACAATGAGCAGTTCTTC
CDR3: CASSLAVGGYNEQFF

length: 15
J: TRBJ1-5
D: TRBD1
V: TRBV19
size: once
DNA: TGTGCCAGTAGTCCATGGGACAGAATCGATCAGCCCCAGCATTTT
CDR3: CASSPWDRIDQPQHF

length: 16
J: TRBJ1-4
D: NA
V: TRBV10-2
size: NA
DNA: TGCGCCAGCAGTGAGTCGGCAGGGTTGCCTAATGAAAAACTGTTTTTT
CDR3: CASSESAGLPNEKLFF

length: 14
J: TRBJ1-5
D: TRBD1
V: TRBV19
size: NA
DNA: TGTGCCAGTAGGGACAGGGTCGGCAATCAGCCCCAGCATTTT
CDR3: CASRDRVGNQPQHF

length: 14
J: TRBJ2-5
D: NA
V: TRBV6-8
size: large
DNA: TGTGCCAGCAAACGGGCGAGTACGCAAGAGACCCAGTACTTC
CDR3: CASKRASTQETQYF

length: 15
J: TRBJ1-5
D: NA
V: TRBV19
size: NA
DNA: TGTGCCAGTACAATGAAGGGCGGAACGGATCAGCCCCAGCATTTT
CDR3: CASTMKGGTDQPQHF

length: 18
J: TRBJ1-4
D: TRBD1
V: TRBV11-3
size: few
DNA: TGTGCCAGCAGCTCATATTCCCGCTTAGGGACAGCTAATGAAAAACTGTTTTTT
CDR3: CASSSYSRLGTANEKLFF

length: 14
J: TRBJ2-7
D: NA
V: TRBV29-1
size: NA
DNA: TGCAGCGTTGCGGTGGGGGGATCGTCCTACGAGCAGTACTTC
CDR3: CSVAVGGSSYEQYF

length: 13
J: TRBJ2-7
D: NA
V: TRBV7-4
size: few
DNA: TGTGCCAGCAGCTTAGGAGGTCCCTACGAGCAGTACTTC
CDR3: CASSLGGPYEQYF